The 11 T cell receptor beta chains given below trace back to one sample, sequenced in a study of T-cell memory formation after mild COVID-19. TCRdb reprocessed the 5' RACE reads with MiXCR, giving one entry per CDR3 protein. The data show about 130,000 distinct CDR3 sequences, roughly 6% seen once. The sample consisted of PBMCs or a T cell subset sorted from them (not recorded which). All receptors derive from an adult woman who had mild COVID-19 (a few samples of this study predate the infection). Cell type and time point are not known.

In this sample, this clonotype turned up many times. This CDR3 reads CASSLDIYLSGANVLTF. Written as DNA, the CDR3 is TGCGCCAGCAGCCTGGACATCTACCTCTCTGGGGCCAACGTCCTGACTTTC. V usage is TRBV5-1 and J usage is TRBJ2-6; D might be TRBD1 (5 bases). In germline, CDR1 is SGHRS, CDR2 YFSETQ. The length of the CDR3 is 17 residues. Deletions cut 4 bases from V and 0 bases from J, with 14 bases between.

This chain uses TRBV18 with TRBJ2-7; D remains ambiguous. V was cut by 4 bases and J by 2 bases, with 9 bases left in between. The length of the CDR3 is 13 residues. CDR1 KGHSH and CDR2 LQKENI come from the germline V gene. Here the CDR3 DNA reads TGTGCCAGCTCACTCATGGGTACCTACGAGCAGTACTTC. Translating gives CASSLMGTYEQYF.

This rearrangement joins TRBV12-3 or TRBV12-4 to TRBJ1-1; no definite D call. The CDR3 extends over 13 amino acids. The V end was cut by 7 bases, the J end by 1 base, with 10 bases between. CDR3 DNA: TGTGCCAGCACCTTGGGTCCGAACACTGAAGCTTTCTTT. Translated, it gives CASTLGPNTEAFF.

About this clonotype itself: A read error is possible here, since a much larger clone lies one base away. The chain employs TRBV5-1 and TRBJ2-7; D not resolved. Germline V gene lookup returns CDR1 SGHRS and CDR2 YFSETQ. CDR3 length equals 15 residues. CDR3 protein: CASSLSGAPSYGQYF. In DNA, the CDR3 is TGCGCCAGCAGCTTGAGTGGAGCGCCCTCCTACGGGCAGTACTTC.

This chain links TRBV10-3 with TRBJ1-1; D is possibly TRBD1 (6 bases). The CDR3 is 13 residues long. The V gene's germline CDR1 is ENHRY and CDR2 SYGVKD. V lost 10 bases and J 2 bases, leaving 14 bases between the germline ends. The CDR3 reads CATNRGVNTEAFF. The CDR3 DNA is TGTGCCACGAATAGGGGGGTTAACACTGAAGCTTTCTTT.

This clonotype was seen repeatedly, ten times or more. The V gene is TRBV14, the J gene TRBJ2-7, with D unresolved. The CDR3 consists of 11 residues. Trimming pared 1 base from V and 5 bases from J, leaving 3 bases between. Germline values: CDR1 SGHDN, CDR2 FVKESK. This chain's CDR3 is CASSQVHEQYF. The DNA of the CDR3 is TGTGCCAGCAGCCAAGTACACGAGCAGTACTTC.

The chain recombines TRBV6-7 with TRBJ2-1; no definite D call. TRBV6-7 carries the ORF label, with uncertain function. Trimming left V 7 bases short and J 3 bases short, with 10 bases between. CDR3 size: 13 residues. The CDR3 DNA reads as TGTGCCAGCATTCGGCAGCGCTACAATGAGCAGTTCTTC. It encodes CASIRQRYNEQFF.

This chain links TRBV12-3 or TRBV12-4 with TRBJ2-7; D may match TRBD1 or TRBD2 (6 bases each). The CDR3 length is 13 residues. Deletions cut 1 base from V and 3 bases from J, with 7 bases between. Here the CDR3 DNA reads TGTGCCAGCAGTTTAGAGGGGGGCTACGAGCAGTACTTC. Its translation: CASSLEGGYEQYF.

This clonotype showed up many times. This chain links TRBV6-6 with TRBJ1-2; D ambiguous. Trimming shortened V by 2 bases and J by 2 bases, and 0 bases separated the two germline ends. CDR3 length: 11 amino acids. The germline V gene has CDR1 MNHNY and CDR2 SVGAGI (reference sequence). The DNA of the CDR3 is TGTGCCAGCAGTTACAACTATGGCTACACCTTC. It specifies CASSYNYGYTF.

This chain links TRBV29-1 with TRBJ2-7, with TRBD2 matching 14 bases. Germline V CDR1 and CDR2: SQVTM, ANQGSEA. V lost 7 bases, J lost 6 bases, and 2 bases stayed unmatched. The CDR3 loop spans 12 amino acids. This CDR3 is CSAGLAGGEQYF. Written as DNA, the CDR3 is TGCAGCGCAGGACTAGCGGGAGGCGAGCAGTACTTC.

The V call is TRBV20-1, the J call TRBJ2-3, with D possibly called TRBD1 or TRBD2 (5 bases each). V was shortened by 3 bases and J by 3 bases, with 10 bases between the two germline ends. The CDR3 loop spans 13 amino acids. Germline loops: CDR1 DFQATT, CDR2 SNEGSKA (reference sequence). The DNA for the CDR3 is TGCAGTGCTAGGAGGGGCCAAACAGATACGCAGTATTTT. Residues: CSARRGQTDTQYF.